The 28 T cell receptor beta chains below all came from one sample that was sequenced in a study of post-analysis software for immune sequencing data. What these receptors recognize is not known. Study conclusions and caveats: TRBV segments more frequent in patients than in controls numbered several and included TRBV5-6, TRBV5-1 and TRBV20-1.

The authors incorporated unique molecular identifiers into the TCR beta cDNA libraries. Each CDR3 protein gets one entry after TCRdb re-called the PCR reads with MiXCR. The sample includes hundreds of thousands of distinct CDR3 sequences, about a third seen only once; the top ten take over 10%. What was sequenced was blood. Source of these receptors: a girl aged 10-17 years with multiple sclerosis.

This clonotype was counted only a few times. This rearrangement joins TRBV7-9 to TRBJ2-5; 7 bases align to TRBD1. The CDR3 contains 13 residues. Germline V gives CDR1 SEHNR, CDR2 FQNEAQ (reference sequence). V lost 2 bases and J lost 11; bases outside the gene matches: 8. The CDR3 here is CASSLPDRVRQYF. As DNA, the CDR3 is TGTGCCAGCAGCTTACCCGACAGGGTGAGGCAGTACTTC.

This clonotype was detected a few times. The rearrangement joins TRBV20-1 to TRBJ2-1, with D possibly TRBD2 on 5 matching bases. This CDR3 region has 14 residues. CDR1 is DFQATT and CDR2 is SNEGSKA in the germline V gene (reference sequence). V lost 2 bases and J lost 5, with 13 bases in between. In DNA form, the CDR3 reads TGCAGTGCTAGAACTGGACTGGGCAACAATGAGCAGTTCTTC. This sequence encodes CSARTGLGNNEQFF.

The chain recombines TRBV20-1 with TRBJ1-2, with D possibly matching TRBD1 (5 bases). Per germline, CDR1 DFQATT and CDR2 SNEGSKA (reference sequence). This CDR3 spans 13 amino acids. Trimming shortened V by 6 bases and J by 6 bases, and 17 bases separated the two germline ends. Here the CDR3 reads CSAHGGESHGYTF. CDR3 nucleotide sequence: TGCAGTGCCCATGGGGGGGAGAGCCATGGCTACACCTTC.

This chain's CDR3 is CASSNSGQIYEQYF. For the CDR3, the DNA is TGTGCCAGCAGTAATAGCGGGCAGATCTACGAGCAGTACTTC. This chain joins TRBV6-6 and TRBJ2-7, with 7 bases lining up with TRBD2. The CDR3 runs to 14 residues. V lost 5 bases, J lost 3 bases, and 7 bases stayed unmatched. Germline V gene data show CDR1 as MNHNY and CDR2 as SVGAGI (reference sequence).

The V and J genes are TRBV27 and TRBJ2-3; a weak D match, TRBD1 (5 bases). The CDR3 spans 13 residues. Trimming left V 4 bases short and J 11 bases short, with 16 bases between. Germline lookup yields CDR1 MNHEY and CDR2 SMNVEV (reference sequence). The CDR3, as DNA: TGTGCCAGCAGTTCTCCTCAGGCAACAGGGCAGTATTTT. This codes for CASSSPQATGQYF.

This chain links TRBV11-2 with TRBJ2-7; a possible D gene is TRBD2 (5 bases). The CDR3 spans 13 residues. The germline V gene has CDR1 SGHAT and CDR2 FQNNGV. V was trimmed by 4 bases and J by 3 bases, leaving 10 bases between them. This chain's CDR3 is CASSWESGYEQYF. The CDR3 DNA reads TGTGCCAGCAGCTGGGAGAGTGGCTACGAGCAGTACTTC.

The CDR3 is CASSAYSGTGVYGYTF. CDR3 in DNA: TGTGCCAGCAGCGCATACTCCGGGACAGGGGTCTATGGCTACACCTTC. The rearrangement uses TRBV9 and TRBJ1-2; the match to TRBD1 covers 10 bases. Trimming removed 3 bases from V and 4 bases from J; junction bases left unmatched: 9. The germline CDR1 and CDR2 sequences are SGDLS and YYNGEE. The CDR3 is made up of 16 amino acids.

The rearrangement uses TRBV30 and TRBJ1-5; possibly TRBD1 for D (5 bases). This CDR3 contains 14 residues. The germline gives CDR1 GTSNPN, CDR2 SVGIG (reference sequence). Deletions cut 1 base from V and 4 bases from J, with 11 bases between. The CDR3 DNA reads as TGTGCCTGGAGTGGCCGGGGCCTAAATCAGCCCCAGCATTTT. It is translated as CAWSGRGLNQPQHF.

V gene TRBV7-9 combines with J gene TRBJ1-6; 9 positions match TRBD1. The junction had 6 bases not matched to a gene; V was cut back by 6 bases and J by 9 bases. Germline V CDR1 and CDR2: SEHNR, FQNEAQ (reference sequence). This CDR3 spans 14 amino acids. DNA of the CDR3: TGTGCCAGCAGGCCACAGGGACAGGGTTCACCCCTCCACTTT. It translates to CASRPQGQGSPLHF.

The rearrangement links TRBV7-2 to TRBJ2-7; 8 bases map to TRBD1. This CDR3 comprises 16 residues. J gave up 7 bases and V 0 bases, and 11 bases lay outside the gene matches. The germline gives CDR1 SGHTA, CDR2 FQGNSA. The CDR3 here is CASSLAGGPGGWEQYF. Written as DNA, the CDR3 is TGTGCCAGCAGCTTAGCAGGGGGCCCAGGGGGCTGGGAGCAGTACTTC.

This clonotype was counted between two and nine times. V and J are TRBV10-3 and TRBJ1-1; 12 bases agree with TRBD1. The CDR3 runs 14 residues. J lost 5 bases, V lost 10 bases, and 8 bases had no gene match. The germline V gene encodes CDR1 ENHRY and CDR2 SYGVKD. CDR3 coding DNA: TGTGCCACCATGGGACAGGGGGCGACTACTGAAGCTTTCTTT. It yields the protein CATMGQGATTEAFF.

This clonotype turned up a few times. The J gene is TRBJ2-5, the V gene TRBV6-5, with D hard to call. The CDR3 has 14 amino acids. V was shortened by 0 bases and J by 7 bases, with 12 bases between the two germline ends. From germline, CDR1 is MNHEY and CDR2 SVGAGI. The CDR3 region has the DNA TGTGCCAGCAGTTACTCGAATCGACCCCGGACCCAGTACTTC. It translates to CASSYSNRPRTQYF.

This clonotype was counted between two and nine times. V usage is TRBV15 and J usage is TRBJ2-1; the D is unclear. Germline V CDR1 and CDR2: LNHNV, YYDKDF (reference sequence). Trimming took 3 bases from V and 6 from J, leaving 9 bases between them. The CDR3 length is 13 residues. The CDR3 protein is CATSSLPPNEQFF. The CDR3 coding sequence is TGTGCCACCAGCAGCCTCCCCCCCAATGAGCAGTTCTTC.

The sample holds one count of this clonotype. The rearrangement uses TRBV6-5 and TRBJ2-4; the match to TRBD2 covers 11 bases. This CDR3 has 16 residues. Germline-derived CDR1 and CDR2 are MNHEY and SVGAGI. V shed 6 bases, J shed 2 bases, and the junction held 6 bases outside the gene matches. The CDR3 nucleotides are TGTGCCAGCAGAAAACTAGCGGGGGCGACCAAAAACATTCAGTACTTC. It encodes CASRKLAGATKNIQYF.

The rearrangement uses TRBV12-3 or TRBV12-4 and TRBJ1-1; 8 positions match TRBD1. The CDR3 is made up of 15 amino acids. V lost 4 bases to trimming and J lost 6 bases; unmatched junction nucleotides: 10. CDR3 protein: CASSWEDRVDAEAFF. The CDR3 DNA reads as TGTGCCAGCAGTTGGGAGGACAGGGTCGACGCTGAAGCTTTCTTT.

The gene calls are TRBV7-9 and TRBJ1-4; the match to TRBD1 covers 8 bases. The germline V gene has CDR1 SEHNR and CDR2 FQNEAQ (reference sequence). V was clipped by 8 bases and J by 1 base; unmatched bases: 6. The CDR3 consists of 15 residues. Written as DNA, the CDR3 is TGTGCCAGCGGCAGGGGGCGCGGAACTAATGAAAAACTGTTTTTT. The encoded protein is CASGRGRGTNEKLFF.

This chain links TRBV5-1 with TRBJ2-7, with D perhaps TRBD2 (6 bases). Per the germline V gene, CDR1 is SGHRS and CDR2 is YFSETQ. This CDR3 contains 16 residues. V was trimmed by 3 bases and J by 7 bases, leaving 23 bases between them. CDR3 DNA: TGCGCCAGCAGCTCCGTTACTCGGGAGAAAGCCAGGGAGCAGTACTTC. Translating gives CASSSVTREKAREQYF. Full variable domain (remainder filled in from reference TRBV5-1 and TRBJ2-7): KAGVTQTPRYLIKTRGQQVTLSCSPISGHRSVSWYQQTPGQGLQFLFEYFSETQRNKGNFPGRFSGRQFSNSRSEMNVSTLELGDSALYLCASSSVTREKAREQYFGPGTRLTVT.

The genes are TRBV6-2 or TRBV6-3 and TRBJ2-1; D is perhaps TRBD2 (6 bases). The germline V gene has CDR1 MNHEY and CDR2 SVGEGT. The V gene lost 1 base and the J gene lost 7 bases, with 11 bases spanning the gap. The CDR3 has 14 amino acids. As DNA, the CDR3 is TGTGCCAGCAGTTACTTGACGGGGGTGAATGAGCAGTTCTTC. It is translated as CASSYLTGVNEQFF.

The chain has TRBV19 and TRBJ2-3; the D is unclear. Trimming took 5 bases from V and 5 from J, leaving 11 bases between them. The germline CDR1 and CDR2 sequences are LNHDA and SQIVND (reference sequence). The CDR3 has 13 residues. The CDR3 is CASSFSIQDTQYF. In nucleotides, the CDR3 is TGTGCCAGTAGTTTTTCTATTCAAGATACGCAGTATTTT.

This clonotype was observed a handful of times. The chain couples TRBV7-8 to TRBJ2-4; possibly TRBD2 for D (6 bases). The CDR3 consists of 16 residues. CDR1 SGHVS and CDR2 FQNEAQ come from the germline V gene. V was clipped by 1 base and J by 3 bases, with 13 bases between them. This chain's CDR3 is CASSLGRGVGKNIQYF. The CDR3 nucleotides read TGTGCCAGCAGCTTAGGGAGGGGCGTGGGCAAAAACATTCAGTACTTC.

The CDR3 sequence: CASSLGPTGANYGYTF. The CDR3 bases are TGTGCCAGCAGCTTAGGCCCGACAGGTGCAAACTATGGCTACACCTTC. The chain is built from TRBV7-9 and TRBJ1-2; TRBD1 might be the D (6 bases). The V end lost 1 base, the J end lost 2 bases, and 14 bases lay between the germline ends. This CDR3 is built from 16 residues. Per the germline V gene, CDR1 is SEHNR and CDR2 is FQNEAQ (reference sequence).

This clonotype came up a few times. J is TRBJ1-4 and V is TRBV18; the match to TRBD1 covers 7 bases. The CDR3 length is 14 residues. CDR1 KGHSH and CDR2 LQKENI come from the germline V gene. Trimming at V came to 8 bases and at J to 8 bases, leaving 11 bases not matched to a gene. The CDR3 DNA sequence: TGTGCCAGCAGTCCGAGACAGGGTGAAGAAAAACTGTTTTTT. Encoded protein: CASSPRQGEEKLFF.

This clonotype was counted a few times. The chain joins TRBV20-1 to TRBJ1-6; D remains unclear. Germline CDR1 is DFQATT and CDR2 is SNEGSKA (reference sequence). This CDR3 has 16 amino acids. The V and J ends lost 0 bases and 0 bases respectively, with 9 bases between them. CDR3 sequence (DNA): TGCAGTGCTAGAGATGGAGGGAGCTCCTATAATTCACCCCTCCACTTT. It translates to CSARDGGSSYNSPLHF.

This rearrangement joins TRBV7-9 to TRBJ2-3; D possibly uses TRBD1 or TRBD2 (6 bases each). This CDR3 spans 16 amino acids. CDR1 is SEHNR and CDR2 is FQNEAQ in the germline V gene (reference sequence). Trimming shortened V by 5 bases and J by 3 bases, and 18 bases separated the two germline ends. The CDR3 loop reads CASSLRTGARTDTQYF. Here the CDR3 DNA reads TGTGCCAGCAGCCTTAGGACGGGGGCGAGGACAGATACGCAGTATTTT.

This clonotype has ten or more counts. The chain combines TRBV28 with TRBJ2-7; the match to TRBD1 covers 9 bases. The CDR3 length is 14 residues. Per germline, CDR1 MDHEN and CDR2 SYDVKM. Unmatched junction bases numbered 4, after V lost 3 bases and J lost 4 bases. The CDR3 spells CASSFPGQGYEQYF. The CDR3 DNA follows: TGTGCCAGCAGTTTTCCGGGACAGGGTTACGAGCAGTACTTC.

The chain carries TRBV6-2 or TRBV6-3 and TRBJ1-1; D gene uncertain. CDR3 length: 13 residues. Trimming left V 7 bases short and J 6 bases short, with 15 bases between. CDR1 MNHEY and CDR2 SVGEGT come from the germline V gene. The CDR3 nucleotides read TGTGCCAGCAAACGAACGTTTATTCCTGAAGCTTTCTTT. Amino acid sequence: CASKRTFIPEAFF.

This chain joins TRBV7-8 and TRBJ2-5; 7 positions match TRBD1. Trimming cost V 6 bases and J 2 bases; bases outside gene matches: 6. The CDR3 totals 14 residues. Germline loops: CDR1 SGHVS, CDR2 FQNEAQ. CDR3 in DNA: TGTGCCAGCAGGACAACAGGGGCTCAAGAGACCCAGTACTTC. Amino acid sequence: CASRTTGAQETQYF.

This chain uses TRBV30 with TRBJ1-1, with D tentatively TRBD1 (6 bases). Germline CDR1 reads GTSNPN; CDR2 reads SVGIG (reference sequence). V was shortened by 7 bases and J by 6 bases, with 15 bases between the two germline ends. This CDR3 region has 12 residues. CDR3 region: CAFSQGWAEAFF. The CDR3 nucleotides are TGTGCCTTCTCCCAGGGGTGGGCTGAAGCTTTCTTT.